Detailed here is one T cell receptor (beta chain). The germline V gene has CDR1 KGHSH and CDR2 LQKENI. This CDR3 is built from 15 residues. V was pared by 6 bases and J by 4 bases, with 6 bases of the junction left unmatched. This entry comes from a study of blood T cell repertoires in COVID-19. The overall study: COVID-19 samples from acute and convalescent phases originated in the United States, Italy and Spain. The analysed material was cDNA or gDNA that came from T cells, B-cell-depleted T cells, or PBMCs.

Original analysis: Researchers report that nucleated cell counts were estimated from reference gene primer amplification. Libraries were prepared by immunoSEQ multiplex PCR; TCRdb keeps only in-frame clonotypes and omits some of them. V, J and clone size are taken as reported in that table, and D and trimming were inferred from the DNA itself. The profile covers 100,000 to 140,000 clones, with around nine tenths appearing a single time and 1% to 1.5% taken by the ten largest. This chain joins TRBV18 and TRBJ1-6, with 7 bases identical to TRBD1. Sequencing input: peripheral blood. The clonotype was recovered from a woman aged 25 to 39 with acute or convalescent COVID-19. The CDR3 region is CASSQDRPYNSPLHF. The CDR3, as DNA: TGTGCCAGCTCTCAGGACAGGCCTTATAATTCACCCCTCCACTTT. The whole variable domain, filled in from reference TRBV18 and TRBJ1-6, reads NAGVMQNPRHLVRRRGQEARLRCSPMKGHSHVYWYRQLPEEGLKFMVYLQKENIIDESGMPKERFSAEFPKEGPSILRIQQVVRGDSAAYFCASSQDRPYNSPLHFGNGTRLTVT.